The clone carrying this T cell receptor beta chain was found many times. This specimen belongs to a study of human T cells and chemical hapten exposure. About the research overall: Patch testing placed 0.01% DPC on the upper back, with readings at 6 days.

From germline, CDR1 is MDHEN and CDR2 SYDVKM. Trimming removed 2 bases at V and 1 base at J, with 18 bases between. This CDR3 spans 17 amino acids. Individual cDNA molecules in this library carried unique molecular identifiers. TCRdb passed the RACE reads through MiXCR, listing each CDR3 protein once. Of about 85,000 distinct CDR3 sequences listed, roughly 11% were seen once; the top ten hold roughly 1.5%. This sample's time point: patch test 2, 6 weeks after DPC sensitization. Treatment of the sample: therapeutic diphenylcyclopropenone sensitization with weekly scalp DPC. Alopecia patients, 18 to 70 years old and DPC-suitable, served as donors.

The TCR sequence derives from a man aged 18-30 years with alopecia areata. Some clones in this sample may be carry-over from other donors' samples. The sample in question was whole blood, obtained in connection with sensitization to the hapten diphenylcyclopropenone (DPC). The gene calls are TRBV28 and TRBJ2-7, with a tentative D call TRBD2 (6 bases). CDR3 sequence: CASSLLFGEDGSYEQYF. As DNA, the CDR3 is TGTGCCAGCAGTTTACTTTTCGGGGAGGATGGGTCCTACGAGCAGTACTTC.